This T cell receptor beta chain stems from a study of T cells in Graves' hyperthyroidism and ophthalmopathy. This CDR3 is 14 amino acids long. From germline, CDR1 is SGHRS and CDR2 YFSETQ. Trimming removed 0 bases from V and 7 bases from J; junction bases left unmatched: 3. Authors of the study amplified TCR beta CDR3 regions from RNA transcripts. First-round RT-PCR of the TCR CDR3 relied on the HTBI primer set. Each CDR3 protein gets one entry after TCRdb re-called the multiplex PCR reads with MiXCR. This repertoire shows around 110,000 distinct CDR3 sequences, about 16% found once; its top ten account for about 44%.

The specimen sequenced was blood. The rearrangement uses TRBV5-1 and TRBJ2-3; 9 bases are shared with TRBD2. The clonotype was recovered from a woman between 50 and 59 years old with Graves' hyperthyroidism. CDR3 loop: CASSLGLAAHTQYF. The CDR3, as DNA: TGCGCCAGCAGCTTGGGACTAGCGGCGCATACGCAGTATTTT. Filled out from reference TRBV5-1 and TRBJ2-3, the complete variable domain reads KAGVTQTPRYLIKTRGQQVTLSCSPISGHRSVSWYQQTPGQGLQFLFEYFSETQRNKGNFPGRFSGRQFSNSRSEMNVSTLELGDSALYLCASSLGLAAHTQYFGPGTRLTVL.